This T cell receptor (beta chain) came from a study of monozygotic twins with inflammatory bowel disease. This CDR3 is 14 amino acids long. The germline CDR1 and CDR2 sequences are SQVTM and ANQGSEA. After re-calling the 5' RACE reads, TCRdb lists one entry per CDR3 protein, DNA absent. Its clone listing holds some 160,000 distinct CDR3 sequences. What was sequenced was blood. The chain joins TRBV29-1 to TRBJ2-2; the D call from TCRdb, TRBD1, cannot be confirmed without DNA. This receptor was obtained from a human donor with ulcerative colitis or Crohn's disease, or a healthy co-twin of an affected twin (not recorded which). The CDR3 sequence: CSVVAGGYTGELFF.